These 25 T cell receptor beta chains were sequenced from one sample in a study of response to subunit inactivated influenza vaccine. TCRdb re-derived calls from the RT-PCR reads in MiXCR, one entry per CDR3 protein. The data hold about 610,000 distinct CDR3 sequences, with 12% to 15% observed a single time. The sample was PBMCs from blood, taken roughly 12 days after vaccination. All receptors derive from a man aged 50 or older who received an inactivated influenza vaccine.

There are a few counts of this clonotype. V is TRBV6-2 or TRBV6-3 and J is TRBJ2-1; TRBD2 agrees at 8 bases. With 5 bases clipped from V and 12 bases from J, the junction kept 18 bases outside the gene matches. The CDR3 contains 16 residues. CDR1 is MNHEY, CDR2 SVGEGT, per germline. The CDR3 coding sequence is TGTGCCAGCAGTAGGGGCGGGGGGCCCCCCACGTCCGTGCAGTTCTTC. Residues: CASSRGGGPPTSVQFF.

This clonotype was observed at least ten times. The CDR3 DNA reads TGTGCCAGCAGTACAGGCGGGGGAGAGACCCAGTACTTC. Protein sequence: CASSTGGGETQYF. The V call is TRBV7-9, the J call TRBJ2-5; 7 bases match TRBD2. The V and J ends lost 6 bases and 4 bases, in that order; junction bases with no gene match: 5. The germline CDR1 and CDR2 sequences are SEHNR and FQNEAQ (reference sequence). The CDR3 is 13 amino acids.

This clonotype was detected many times. The CDR3 here is CASSLAIAKNIQYF. CDR3 coding DNA: TGTGCCAGCAGCCTAGCCATAGCCAAAAACATTCAGTACTTC. This chain uses TRBV11-2 with TRBJ2-4, with D perhaps matching TRBD2 (5 bases). CDR1 is SGHAT and CDR2 is FQNNGV in the germline V gene. This CDR3 region has 14 residues. V gave up 5 bases and J gave up 0 bases, with 8 bases separating them.

There are many counts of this clonotype. This chain uses TRBV2 with TRBJ2-7; 8 positions match TRBD2. Germline loops: CDR1 SNHLY, CDR2 FYNNEI. CDR3 length equals 14 residues. V lost 4 bases, J lost 5 bases, and 7 bases stayed unmatched. DNA for the CDR3: TGTGCCAGCAGTGGAGGGACTAGAGTAAACGAGCAGTACTTC. Translated: CASSGGTRVNEQYF.

The CDR3 DNA reads as TGCAGTGCGCGCCCGGTTGGGCAGCCCCAGCATTTT. It is translated as CSARPVGQPQHF. The V and J genes are TRBV20-1 and TRBJ1-5; unclear D gene. Trimming cost V 6 bases and J 7 bases, with 13 bases left between them. Germline-derived CDR1 and CDR2 are DFQATT and SNEGSKA (reference sequence). The CDR3 sequence is 12 residues long.

This clonotype was detected many times. The rearrangement joins TRBV4-3 to TRBJ2-1; D ambiguous. This CDR3 spans 16 amino acids. Trimming cost V 0 bases and J 2 bases, with 11 bases left between them. Germline CDR1 is LGHNA and CDR2 is YSLEER. This chain's CDR3 is CASSQDPVGTYNEQFF. The CDR3 bases are TGCGCCAGCAGCCAAGACCCTGTAGGAACCTACAATGAGCAGTTCTTC.

This clonotype appeared a few times. This chain uses TRBV18 with TRBJ2-5; D may be TRBD1 (6 bases). Germline V CDR1 and CDR2: KGHSH, LQKENI. Trimming took 2 bases from V and 5 from J, leaving 9 bases between them. CDR3 length equals 13 residues. CDR3 nucleotide sequence: TGTGCCAGCTCACCATGGGGGCACGAGACCCAGTACTTC. Translating it yields CASSPWGHETQYF. Looking up the rest from reference TRBV18 and TRBJ2-5 gives the full variable domain: NAGVMQNPRHLVRRRGQEARLRCSPMKGHSHVYWYRQLPEEGLKFMVYLQKENIIDESGMPKERFSAEFPKEGPSILRIQQVVRGDSAAYFCASSPWGHETQYFGPGTRLLVL.

This clonotype has a handful of counts. Sequence at one end of the junction differs from germline and may be a read error. The genes are TRBV7-2 and TRBJ2-2, with TRBD2 matching over 10 bases. The CDR3 is made up of 15 amino acids. Germline V gives CDR1 SGHTA, CDR2 FQGNSA. The CDR3: CASARTSGNSGELFF. DNA of the CDR3: TGTGCCAGCGCACGGACTAGCGGAAACAGCGGGGAGCTGTTTTTT.

This clonotype was picked up a small number of times. This chain uses TRBV11-2 with TRBJ2-3; no clear D gene. Germline values: CDR1 SGHAT, CDR2 FQNNGV. Trimming left V 4 bases short and J 0 bases short, with 20 bases between. The CDR3 spans 18 residues. The CDR3 coding sequence is TGTGCCAGCAGCTCCATAGGCCGGACCCTCCGGAGCACAGATACGCAGTATTTT. This gives the protein CASSSIGRTLRSTDTQYF.

This clonotype came up a few times. The CDR3 here is CASWGGQGSSRAEKLFF. In DNA, the CDR3 is TGTGCCAGCTGGGGGGGACAGGGGTCTTCCCGGGCTGAAAAACTGTTTTTT. The rearrangement joins TRBV6-1 to TRBJ1-4; TRBD1 matches at 10 bases. CDR1 is MNHNS and CDR2 is SASEGT in the germline V gene. Losses at the gene ends were 8 bases for V and 7 bases for J; bases not matched to a gene: 16. This CDR3 is built from 17 residues.

This clonotype was found a few times. The chain couples TRBV14 to TRBJ2-3, with D unresolved. The CDR3 consists of 15 residues. The V gene's germline CDR1 is SGHDN and CDR2 FVKESK. The V gene lost 0 bases and the J gene lost 6 bases, with 13 bases spanning the gap. CDR3 nucleotide sequence: TGTGCCAGCAGCCAAGATCGGTGGGGATCCGATACGCAGTATTTT. Translation gives CASSQDRWGSDTQYF. Full variable domain (rest looked up from reference TRBV14 and TRBJ2-3): EAGVTQFPSHSVIEKGQTVTLRCDPISGHDNLYWYRRVMGKEIKFLLHFVKESKQDESGMPNNRFLAERTGGTYSTLKVQPAELEDSGVYFCASSQDRWGSDTQYFGPGTRLTVL.

The gene calls are TRBV11-2 and TRBJ2-5; D is ambiguous. This CDR3 contains 16 residues. The ends were cut back, 1 base at V and 4 bases at J, with 16 bases in the middle. Germline-derived CDR1 and CDR2 are SGHAT and FQNNGV. As DNA, the CDR3 is TGTGCCAGCAGCTTAGCTGGGTTAACCGTCGTAGAGACCCAGTACTTC. Translation gives CASSLAGLTVVETQYF.

As DNA, the CDR3 is TGTGCCAGCAGCCAAGGACTCCAGGGTGAAGGCCAAGAGACCCAGTACTTC. Its translation: CASSQGLQGEGQETQYF. The chain combines TRBV4-2 with TRBJ2-5; D is perhaps TRBD1 (5 bases). CDR3 length: 17 amino acids. From germline, CDR1 is LGHNA and CDR2 YNFKEQ. The V end lost 1 base, the J end lost 1 base, and 16 bases lay between the germline ends.

This chain joins TRBV2 and TRBJ2-3, with TRBD1 matching 7 bases. The germline gives CDR1 SNHLY, CDR2 FYNNEI. V was clipped by 6 bases and J by 1 base; unmatched bases: 7. The CDR3 is 15 amino acids. The CDR3 loop reads CASRETGAGTDTQYF. Written as DNA, the CDR3 is TGTGCCAGCAGGGAAACAGGGGCCGGCACAGATACGCAGTATTTT.

The V and J genes are TRBV28 and TRBJ2-1, with 10 bases lining up with TRBD2. Germline assignment: CDR1 MDHEN and CDR2 SYDVKM. V lost 2 bases and J lost 9; bases outside the gene matches: 7. CDR3 length: 15 amino acids. CDR3 region: CASSLGLAGDREQFF. CDR3 DNA sequence: TGTGCCAGCAGTTTAGGGCTAGCGGGAGACCGTGAGCAGTTCTTC.

This clonotype was seen a few times. CDR3 bases: TGTGCCAGCAGGGACCAGGGGGCTACCAACTATGGCTACACCTTC. Encoded protein: CASRDQGATNYGYTF. This chain uses TRBV28 with TRBJ1-2; TRBD1 aligns across 8 bases. The CDR3 has 15 residues. Germline CDR1 and CDR2: MDHEN and SYDVKM. V lost 6 bases to trimming and J lost 2 bases; unmatched junction nucleotides: 8.

The chain couples TRBV6-2 or TRBV6-3 to TRBJ1-2, with 9 bases aligning to TRBD1. After removal of 4 bases from V and 3 bases from J, the junction contained 15 bases not matched to a gene. Germline V gene lookup returns CDR1 MNHEY and CDR2 SVGEGT. The CDR3 consists of 18 residues. The CDR3 protein is CASSSTPYGTGYDYGYTF. The CDR3 DNA reads as TGTGCCAGCAGTTCTACTCCGTACGGGACAGGGTATGACTATGGCTACACCTTC.

The chain recombines TRBV7-6 with TRBJ2-2; D possibly matches TRBD1 or TRBD2 (5 bases each). In germline, CDR1 is SGHVS, CDR2 FNYEAQ. The CDR3 is 16 amino acids. The V end was cut by 1 base, the J end by 8 bases, with 17 bases between. For the CDR3, the DNA is TGTGCCAGCAGCTTAGACCCGGGACCCTCCGTGGGGGAGCTGTTTTTT. This encodes CASSLDPGPSVGELFF.

This sequence joins TRBV2 and TRBJ1-1; the D gene is possibly TRBD1 (6 bases). Germline lookup yields CDR1 SNHLY and CDR2 FYNNEI. V lost 8 bases and J 0 bases, leaving 16 bases between the germline ends. This CDR3 comprises 15 residues. The DNA of the CDR3 is TGTGCCAGCCCGTCGACCGGGGGCTTGAACACTGAAGCTTTCTTT. Its translation is CASPSTGGLNTEAFF.

V is TRBV7-9 and J is TRBJ2-1; the match to TRBD1 covers 12 bases. The CDR3 covers 15 residues. J was trimmed by 5 bases and V by 8 bases; bases with no gene match: 7. Germline V lookup: CDR1 SEHNR, CDR2 FQNEAQ (reference sequence). CDR3 residues: CASGWGQGADNEQFF. Here the CDR3 DNA reads TGTGCCAGCGGTTGGGGACAGGGGGCGGACAATGAGCAGTTCTTC.

This sequence joins TRBV3-1 and TRBJ2-2; a weak D match, TRBD2 (6 bases). Germline CDR1 reads LGHDT; CDR2 reads YNNKEL (reference sequence). Deletions cut 8 bases from V and 7 bases from J, with 14 bases between. The CDR3 totals 13 residues. The CDR3 nucleotides are TGTGCCAGCGCCTGGAGTAGCGGCGGGGAGCTGTTTTTT. Its protein is CASAWSSGGELFF.

This clonotype has just a few counts. This rearrangement joins TRBV12-3 or TRBV12-4 to TRBJ1-1, with D possibly being TRBD1 (5 bases). V lost 6 bases to trimming and J lost 7 bases, with 12 bases between them. There are 12 residues in the CDR3. The CDR3 reads CASSRGQGEAFF. CDR3 nucleotides: TGTGCCAGCAGCCGGGGTCAGGGTGAAGCTTTCTTT.

This clonotype showed up just a few times. The V and J genes are TRBV25-1 and TRBJ1-6; 8 positions match TRBD1. Germline CDR1 MGHDK, CDR2 SYGVNS. The CDR3 runs 15 residues. V gave up 2 bases and J gave up 10 bases; unmatched junction bases: 7. CDR3 sequence: CASSERTGRGSPLHF. CDR3 bases: TGTGCCAGCAGTGAACGGACAGGGAGGGGATCACCCCTCCACTTT.

At least ten counts were recorded for this clonotype. This sequence joins TRBV6-2 or TRBV6-3 and TRBJ2-4; D uncertain. CDR3 length: 15 residues. CDR1 and CDR2 from the germline V gene are MNHEY and SVGEGT. V was cut by 0 bases and J by 7 bases, with 13 bases left in between. CDR3 DNA sequence: TGTGCCAGCAGTTACTCTGTCTTGGGTTGGAACATTCAGTACTTC. Its translation: CASSYSVLGWNIQYF.

The chain joins TRBV6-2 or TRBV6-3 to TRBJ2-2, with 8 bases that match TRBD2. CDR3 length equals 15 residues. Germline CDR1 is MNHEY and CDR2 is SVGEGT. V lost 7 bases to trimming and J lost 1 base; unmatched junction nucleotides: 5. Here the CDR3 DNA reads TGTGCCAGCAAACCGGGACTAGTGAACACCGGGGAGCTGTTTTTT. Amino acids: CASKPGLVNTGELFF.